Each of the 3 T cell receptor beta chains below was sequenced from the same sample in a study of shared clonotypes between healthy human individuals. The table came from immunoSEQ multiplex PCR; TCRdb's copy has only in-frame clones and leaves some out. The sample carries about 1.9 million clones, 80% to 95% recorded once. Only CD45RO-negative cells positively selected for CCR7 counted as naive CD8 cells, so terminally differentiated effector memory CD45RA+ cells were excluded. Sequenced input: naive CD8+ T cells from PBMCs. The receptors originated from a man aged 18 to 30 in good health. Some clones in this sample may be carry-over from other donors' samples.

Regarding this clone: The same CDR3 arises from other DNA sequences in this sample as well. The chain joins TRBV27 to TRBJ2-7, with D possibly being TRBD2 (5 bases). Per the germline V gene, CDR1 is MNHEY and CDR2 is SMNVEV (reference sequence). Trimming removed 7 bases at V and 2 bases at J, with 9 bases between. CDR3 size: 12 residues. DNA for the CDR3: TGTGCCAGCACCTCGGGGACCTACGAGCAGTACTTC. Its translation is CASTSGTYEQYF.

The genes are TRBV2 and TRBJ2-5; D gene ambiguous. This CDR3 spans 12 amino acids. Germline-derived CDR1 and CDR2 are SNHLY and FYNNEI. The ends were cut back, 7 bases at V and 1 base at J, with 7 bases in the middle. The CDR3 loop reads CASTSGQETQYF. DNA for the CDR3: TGTGCCAGCACCTCAGGCCAAGAGACCCAGTACTTC.

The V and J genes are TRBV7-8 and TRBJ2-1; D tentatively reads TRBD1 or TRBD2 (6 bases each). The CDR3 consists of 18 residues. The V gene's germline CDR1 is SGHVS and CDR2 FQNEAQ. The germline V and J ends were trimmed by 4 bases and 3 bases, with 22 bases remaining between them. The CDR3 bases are TGTGCCAGCAGCTCACCCGAGTGGGGGGCGGGTAACTACAATGAGCAGTTCTTC. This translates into CASSSPEWGAGNYNEQFF. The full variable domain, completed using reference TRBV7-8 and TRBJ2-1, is GAGVSQSPRYKVAKRGQDVALRCDPISGHVSLFWYQQALGQGPEFLTYFQNEAQLDKSGLPSDRFFAERPEGSVSTLKIQRTQQEDSAVYLCASSSPEWGAGNYNEQFFGPGTRLTVL.